This T cell receptor beta chain was documented in a study of CD8+ T cells in alopecia areata. Study-wide background: For the treated group, dosing was oral tofacitinib at 5 to 10 mg twice daily. After 6 to 18 months of tofacitinib, follow-up continued 6 months off drug.

Extracted from the samples, RNA was reverse transcribed into cDNA to serve as the sequencing template. The assay was immunoSEQ multiplex PCR, and TCRdb's table has in-frame clones only and misses some. The sample carries about 190,000 clones, 50% to 70% recorded once. Individuals with alopecia areata gave both lesional scalp punch biopsies and peripheral blood for collection. Researchers picked out CD4+ and CD8+ T cells from PBMCs by sorting. Germline loops: CDR1 SGDLS, CDR2 YYNGEE. Trimming stripped 4 bases from V and 0 bases from J, with 17 bases between. This CDR3 is 17 amino acids long. The specimen comprised CD4+ T cells sorted from blood, sampled at week 0. This sequence originates from a human donor with alopecia areata. The V gene is TRBV9, the J gene TRBJ1-3, with D unclear. CDR3 bases: TGTGCCAGCAGCCCCGGGGTTCAGGACCGCTCTGGAAACACCATATATTTT. Translated: CASSPGVQDRSGNTIYF.